The sequence of this T cell receptor (beta chain) was determined in a study of cytomegalovirus exposure and HLA in healthy donors. Overall study findings and caveats: Exclusion applied to some V segments, including TRBV6-2 and TRBV6-3, as they were indistinguishable. Relative to equally common others, HLA-associated TCR beta chains showed greater clonal expansion in a later analysis.

In the PCR, 60 Vbeta and 13 Jbeta primers were used. Assay: immunoSEQ multiplex PCR; the TCRdb copy retains only in-frame clones and omits some. The sample has approximately 160,000 clones; 68% are singletons. CDR3 size: 16 residues. The V gene's germline CDR1 is MGHRA and CDR2 YSYEKL. Unmatched junction bases numbered 8, after V lost 3 bases and J lost 4 bases. This clone was picked up a small number of times. Its target is not known. Sequencing was done on a sample of PBMCs. The sequence was obtained from a woman in her 40s in good health and CMV-seropositive. V gene TRBV4-1 combines with J gene TRBJ2-7; TRBD1 aligns across 11 bases. The DNA of the CDR3 is TGCGCCAGCAGCCACCCTCTCCGGGACAGGGGGTACGAGCAGTACTTC. Encoded protein: CASSHPLRDRGYEQYF.